This T cell receptor beta chain was sequenced for a study of Ad26.COV2.S vaccination and SARS-CoV-2 variants. Data came from immunoSEQ multiplex PCR; TCRdb stores just in-frame clones and leaves some out. The table shows 350,000 to 600,000 clones, with 89% occurring only once. Treatment noted: around 19 received Ad26.COV2.S at low or high dose, single or two shots; 5 received placebo; per-sample allocation not given. It was on day 63 after the first vaccine or placebo injection that samples were taken. Trimming took 7 bases from V and 2 from J, leaving 6 bases between them. The length of the CDR3 is 12 residues. CDR1 and CDR2 (germline): MNHEY, SVGAGI.

The sequence was collected from a person between 18 and 59 years old who received the Ad26.COV2.S COVID-19 vaccine or a placebo. Source: peripheral blood, taken in a trial of Ad26.COV2.S vaccine versus placebo. The V call is TRBV6-5, the J call TRBJ1-3, with D tentatively TRBD1 (5 bases). CDR3 region: CASMGAGNTIYF. The DNA for the CDR3 is TGTGCCAGCATGGGGGCTGGAAACACCATATATTTT.